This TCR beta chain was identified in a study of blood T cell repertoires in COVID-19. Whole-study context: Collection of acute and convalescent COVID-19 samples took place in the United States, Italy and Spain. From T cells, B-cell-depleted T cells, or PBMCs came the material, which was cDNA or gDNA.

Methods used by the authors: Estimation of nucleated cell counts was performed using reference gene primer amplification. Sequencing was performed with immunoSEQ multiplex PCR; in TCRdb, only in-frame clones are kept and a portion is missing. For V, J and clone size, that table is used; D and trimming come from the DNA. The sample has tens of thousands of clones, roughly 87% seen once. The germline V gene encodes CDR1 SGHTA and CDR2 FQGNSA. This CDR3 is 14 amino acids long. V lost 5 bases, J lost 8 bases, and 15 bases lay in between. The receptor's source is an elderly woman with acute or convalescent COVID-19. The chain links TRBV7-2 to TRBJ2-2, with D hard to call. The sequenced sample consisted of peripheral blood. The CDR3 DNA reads TGTGCCAGCAGCCTGGCGGTTATGGAAGGGGAGCTGTTTTTT. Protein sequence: CASSLAVMEGELFF.